This TCR beta chain is from a study of blood T cell repertoires in COVID-19. Across the whole study: COVID-19 samples collected from the United States, Italy and Spain covered acute and convalescent phases. Nucleic acid was either cDNA or gDNA, and it came from T cells, B-cell-depleted T cells, or PBMCs.

Unmatched junction bases numbered 1, after V lost 3 bases and J lost 2 bases. This CDR3 has 14 amino acids. Germline-derived CDR1 and CDR2 are SGDLS and YYNGEE. In the original analysis: Estimated nucleated cell counts came from reference gene primer amplification. Only in-frame clones appear in the TCRdb table, and some are missing; sequencing was by immunoSEQ multiplex PCR. V and J calls and clone size are copied from that table; D and trimming were computed from the DNA. The sample consists of around 60,000 clones, about 88% of them appearing once. The source of this sequence is a man between 65 and 85 years old with acute or convalescent COVID-19. The sequenced sample consisted of peripheral blood. The rearrangement joins TRBV9 to TRBJ2-1; 8 bases fit TRBD1. This CDR3 reads CASSGGQAYNEQFF. CDR3 nucleotide sequence: TGTGCCAGCAGCGGGGGACAGGCCTACAATGAGCAGTTCTTC.